The entry below describes one T cell receptor beta chain. Its target is not known. These data belong to a study of cytomegalovirus exposure and HLA in healthy donors. Study findings and constraints: In an earlier analysis, productive rearrangement rates for most beta V segments clustered near 87% or 30%.

Germline CDR1 reads SGHRS; CDR2 reads YFSETQ. With V trimmed by 4 bases and J by 0 bases, 4 bases remained unmatched. The CDR3 totals 15 residues. The PCR made use of 60 Vbeta and 13 Jbeta primers. Sequencing was performed with immunoSEQ multiplex PCR; in TCRdb, only in-frame clones are kept and a portion is missing. This sample has around 130,000 clones; roughly 85% occur once, and the top ten carry roughly 1.2%. Source material: PBMCs. This chain links TRBV5-1 with TRBJ2-3; 8 nucleotides match TRBD2. The TCR comes from a boy younger than 18 in good health and CMV-seronegative. Here the CDR3 reads CASSLSGASTDTQYF. The DNA for the CDR3 is TGCGCCAGCAGCCTTAGCGGGGCTAGCACAGATACGCAGTATTTT.